The 14 T cell receptor beta chains below come from one sample, sequenced in a study of preoperative IRX-2 immunotherapy in early breast cancer. Treatment here: preoperative locoregional IRX-2 cytokine immunotherapy. The table came from immunoSEQ multiplex PCR; TCRdb's copy has only in-frame clones and leaves some out. The sample has roughly 24,000 clones; 75% are singletons. Specimen: lymph node tissue, collected after IRX-2 immunotherapy. The receptors were sampled from a human donor with breast cancer.

The chain is built from TRBV19 and TRBJ1-1, with 7 nucleotides matching TRBD1. CDR1 is LNHDA, CDR2 SQIVND, per germline (reference sequence). The CDR3 contains 13 residues. Trimming took 7 bases from V and 2 from J; bases not matched to a gene: 4. CDR3: CASIGTANTEAFF. CDR3 sequence (DNA): TGTGCCAGTATCGGGACAGCTAACACTGAAGCTTTCTTT.

The chain joins TRBV19 to TRBJ2-3; D is ambiguous. The CDR3 loop spans 14 amino acids. Germline CDR1 LNHDA, CDR2 SQIVND (reference sequence). The V and J ends lost 0 bases and 2 bases respectively, with 6 bases between them. The CDR3 DNA sequence: TGTGCCAGTAGTATAGACACACCCACAGATACGCAGTATTTT. Its translation is CASSIDTPTDTQYF. The full variable domain, rest sourced from reference TRBV19 and TRBJ2-3, is DGGITQSPKYLFRKEGQNVTLSCEQNLNHDAMYWYRQDPGQGLRLIYYSQIVNDFQKGDIAEGYSVSREKKESFPLTVTSAQKNPTAFYLCASSIDTPTDTQYFGPGTRLTVL.

This clone was counted a few times. V and J are TRBV14 and TRBJ1-1; D remains ambiguous. CDR3 length equals 16 residues. Germline V gene data show CDR1 as SGHDN and CDR2 as FVKESK. Trimming pared 0 bases from V and 0 bases from J, leaving 11 bases between. CDR3 sequence: CASSQDLGRMNTEAFF. The CDR3 region has the DNA TGTGCCAGCAGCCAAGACCTCGGGCGGATGAACACTGAAGCTTTCTTT.

The V call is TRBV7-6, the J call TRBJ1-1; 8 positions agree with TRBD1. J gave up 1 base and V 4 bases, and 14 bases lay outside the gene matches. Germline V gene sequence: CDR1 SGHVS, CDR2 FNYEAQ. CDR3 length: 18 residues. The chain's CDR3 is CASSYGGRGLGGNTEAFF. In nucleotides, the CDR3 is TGTGCCAGCAGCTATGGAGGCAGGGGGCTTGGGGGGAACACTGAAGCTTTCTTT.

The chain carries TRBV5-1 and TRBJ2-2, with TRBD1 matching over 8 bases. This CDR3 contains 16 residues. Unmatched junction bases numbered 7, after V lost 4 bases and J lost 2 bases. Germline V gene sequence: CDR1 SGHRS, CDR2 YFSETQ. CDR3 DNA: TGCGCCAGCAGCAGAGGACAGGGTGTCAACACCGGGGAGCTGTTTTTT. This codes for CASSRGQGVNTGELFF.

The chain carries TRBV23-1 and TRBJ2-7, with 7 bases identical to TRBD1. TRBV23-1 is an ORF, with its function uncertain. Trimming took 6 bases from V and 3 from J; bases not matched to a gene: 8. CDR3 size: 14 residues. Here the CDR3 reads CASSQERQGYEQYF. CDR3 sequence (DNA): TGCGCCAGCAGCCAAGAGAGACAGGGCTACGAGCAGTACTTC.

This chain joins TRBV10-2 and TRBJ2-2; 8 nucleotides agree with TRBD1. This CDR3 comprises 15 residues. Germline V CDR1 and CDR2: WSHSY, SAAADI. Trimming removed 6 bases from V and 1 base from J; junction bases left unmatched: 4. CDR3 sequence (DNA): TGCGCCAGCAGCTACAGGGGGTTGAACACCGGGGAGCTGTTTTTT. Translated, it gives CASSYRGLNTGELFF.

The chain combines TRBV6-8 with TRBJ1-5, with 9 bases fitting TRBD1. The CDR3 length is 15 residues. CDR1 is MNHGY, CDR2 SAAAGT, per germline. Germline trimming cut 9 bases from V and 1 base from J; bases unmatched to any gene: 7. The CDR3 reads CASLSGQGSNQPQHF. The CDR3 coding sequence is TGTGCCAGTCTCTCGGGACAGGGCAGCAATCAGCCCCAGCATTTT.

This chain uses TRBV28 with TRBJ1-5, with unresolved D. Germline V gene lookup returns CDR1 MDHEN and CDR2 SYDVKM. Trimming took 3 bases from V and 7 from J, leaving 7 bases between them. CDR3 size: 12 residues. The CDR3 protein is CASSFPQQPQHF. The DNA of the CDR3 is TGTGCCAGCAGTTTTCCGCAGCAGCCCCAGCATTTT.

This clone was detected only once. The chain combines TRBV11-3 with TRBJ2-2; TRBD1 matches at 8 bases. CDR3 size: 16 residues. The J segment lost 6 bases and the V segment lost 1 base, leaving 7 bases of the junction unmatched. Germline-derived CDR1 and CDR2 are SGHNT and YENEEA. For the CDR3, the DNA is TGTGCCAGCAGCTTAGTTGGACAGGGAGCGGCCGGGGAGCTGTTTTTT. Residues: CASSLVGQGAAGELFF.

The chain couples TRBV11-3 to TRBJ2-1; 11 positions agree with TRBD2. The CDR3 consists of 16 residues. J was trimmed by 7 bases and V by 5 bases; bases with no gene match: 10. Per germline, CDR1 SGHNT and CDR2 YENEEA. The CDR3 sequence: CASSPYTSGSTNEQFF. The CDR3 DNA reads as TGTGCCAGCAGCCCTTACACTAGCGGGAGTACAAATGAGCAGTTCTTC.

The chain combines TRBV11-3 with TRBJ2-7; D is tentatively TRBD1 or TRBD2 (5 bases each). The ends were cut back, 0 bases at V and 8 bases at J, with 14 bases in the middle. Per the germline V gene, CDR1 is SGHNT and CDR2 is YENEEA. CDR3 size: 14 residues. CDR3 loop: CASSLEGSVDKQYF. DNA of the CDR3: TGTGCCAGCAGCTTAGAGGGTAGCGTGGACAAGCAGTACTTC.

This clone has just a few counts. The V and J genes are TRBV7-6 and TRBJ1-1, with TRBD1 identical over 7 bases. The CDR3 is made up of 14 amino acids. The trim removed 6 bases at V and 1 base at J, leaving 5 bases unmatched. The germline V gene encodes CDR1 SGHVS and CDR2 FNYEAQ. The CDR3 bases are TGTGCCAGCAGTCCCGGGACAGAGAACACTGAAGCTTTCTTT. This sequence encodes CASSPGTENTEAFF.

The chain employs TRBV5-1 and TRBJ2-3; D gene ambiguous. Germline-derived CDR1 and CDR2 are SGHRS and YFSETQ. The CDR3 consists of 14 residues. V was pared by 4 bases and J by 0 bases, with 9 bases between. In nucleotides, the CDR3 is TGCGCCAGCAGCGGCTTGGGTAGCACAGATACGCAGTATTTT. This translates into CASSGLGSTDTQYF.